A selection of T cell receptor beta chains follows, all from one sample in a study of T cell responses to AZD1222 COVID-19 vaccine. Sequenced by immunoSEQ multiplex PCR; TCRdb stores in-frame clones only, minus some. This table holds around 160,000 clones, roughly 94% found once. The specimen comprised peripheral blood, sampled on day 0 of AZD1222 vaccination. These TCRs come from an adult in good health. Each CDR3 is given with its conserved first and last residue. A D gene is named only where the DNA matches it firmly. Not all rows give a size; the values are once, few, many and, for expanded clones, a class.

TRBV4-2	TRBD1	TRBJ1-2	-	CASSQDHLLGTGGHYGYTF	TGTGCCAGCAGCCAAGACCACCTCCTGGGGACAGGGGGTCACTATGGCTACACCTTC
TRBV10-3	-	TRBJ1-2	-	CAISGRGLDYGYTF	TGTGCCATCAGTGGGAGGGGGTTGGACTATGGCTACACCTTC
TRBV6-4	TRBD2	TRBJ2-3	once	CASSEGEGQDTQYF	TGTGCCAGCAGTGAGGGGGAGGGCCAAGATACGCAGTATTTT
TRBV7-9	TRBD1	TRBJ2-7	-	CASNLDRGYEQYF	TGTGCCAGCAACTTAGACAGGGGCTACGAGCAGTACTTC
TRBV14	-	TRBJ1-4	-	CASSQPSTTNEKLFF	TGTGCCAGCAGCCAACCATCCACAACTAATGAAAAACTGTTTTTT
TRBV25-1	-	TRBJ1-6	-	CASSDGGRDNSPLHF	TGTGCCAGCAGTGATGGGGGCAGGGATAATTCACCCCTCCACTTT
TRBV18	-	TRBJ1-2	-	CASSPMGGLTTNYGYTF	TGTGCCAGCTCACCAATGGGGGGGCTGACGACTAACTATGGCTACACCTTC
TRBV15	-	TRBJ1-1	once	CATRLRGGNGEAFF	TGTGCCACCAGACTCCGAGGAGGAAACGGTGAAGCTTTCTTT
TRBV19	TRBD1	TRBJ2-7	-	CASSVDRAEQYF	TGTGCCAGTAGTGTTGACAGGGCCGAGCAGTACTTC
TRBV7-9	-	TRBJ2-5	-	CASSRNNREETQYF	TGTGCCAGCAGCCGGAACAATAGGGAAGAGACCCAGTACTTC
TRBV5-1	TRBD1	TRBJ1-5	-	CASSLQGNQPQHF	TGCGCCAGCAGCCTACAGGGGAATCAGCCCCAGCATTTT
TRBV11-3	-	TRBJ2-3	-	CASSLAWGDTQYF	TGTGCCAGCAGCTTAGCTTGGGGTGATACGCAGTATTTT
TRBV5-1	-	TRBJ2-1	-	CASSHSQWGEGEQFF	TGCGCCAGCAGCCACTCCCAGTGGGGCGAGGGGGAGCAGTTCTTC
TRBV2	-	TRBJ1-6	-	CASRTSGTDLRGGNSPLHF	TGTGCCAGCAGGACTTCCGGGACCGATCTTCGAGGTGGTAATTCACCCCTCCACTTT
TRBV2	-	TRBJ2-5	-	CASRGQETQYF	TGTGCCAGCAGGGGTCAAGAGACCCAGTACTTC
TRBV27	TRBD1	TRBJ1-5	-	CALLAQGQGPYQPQHF	TGTGCCCTCCTAGCCCAGGGACAGGGACCTTATCAGCCCCAGCATTTT
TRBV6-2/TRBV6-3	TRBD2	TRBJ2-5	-	CASSYGGSLAGGAQYF	TGTGCCAGCAGTTACGGGGGATCACTAGCGGGAGGGGCCCAGTACTTC
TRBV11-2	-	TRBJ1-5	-	CASSLGEGLTAQHF	TGTGCCAGCAGCTTAGGGGAGGGTCTAACGGCCCAGCATTTT
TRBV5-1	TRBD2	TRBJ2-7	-	CASSWTSGESYEQYF	TGCGCCAGCAGCTGGACTAGCGGGGAGTCCTACGAGCAGTACTTC
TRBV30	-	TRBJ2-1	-	CAWSDGENEQFF	TGTGCCTGGAGTGATGGCGAAAATGAGCAGTTCTTC
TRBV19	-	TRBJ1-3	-	CASSTGNPGNTIYF	TGTGCCAGTAGTACGGGGAATCCTGGAAACACCATATATTTT
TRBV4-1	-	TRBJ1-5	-	CASSQDRNQPQHF	TGCGCCAGCAGCCAAGATCGGAATCAGCCCCAGCATTTT
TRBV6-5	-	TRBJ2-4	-	CASRGQAKNIQYF	TGTGCCAGCAGAGGGCAAGCCAAAAACATTCAGTACTTC
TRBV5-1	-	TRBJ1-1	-	CASSAEWNTEAFF	TGCGCCAGCAGCGCAGAATGGAACACTGAAGCTTTCTTT
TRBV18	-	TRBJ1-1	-	CASSPPNRGGGEAFF	TGTGCCAGCTCACCACCGAACAGAGGAGGGGGTGAAGCTTTCTTT
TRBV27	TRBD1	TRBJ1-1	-	CASSFLTGGYTEAFF	TGTGCCAGCAGTTTTCTGACAGGGGGGTACACTGAAGCTTTCTTT
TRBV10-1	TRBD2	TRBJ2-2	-	CASSSSGQELFF	TGCGCCAGCAGCTCTAGCGGCCAGGAGCTGTTTTTT
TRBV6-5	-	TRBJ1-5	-	CASKLSNQPQHF	TGTGCCAGTAAACTTAGCAATCAGCCCCAGCATTTT
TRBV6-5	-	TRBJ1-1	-	CASTKRRNTEAFF	TGTGCCAGCACCAAGCGGCGGAACACTGAAGCTTTCTTT
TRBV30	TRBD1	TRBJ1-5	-	CAWSLGQGAAQHF	TGTGCCTGGAGTTTGGGACAGGGGGCTGCCCAGCATTTT
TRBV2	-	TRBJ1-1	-	CASGWTVLNTEAFF	TGTGCCAGCGGGTGGACAGTCTTAAACACTGAAGCTTTCTTT
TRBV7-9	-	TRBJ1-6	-	CASSPREGLHF	TGTGCCAGCAGCCCTCGGGAGGGACTCCACTTT
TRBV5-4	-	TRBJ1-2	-	CASSPLSDGVGGVHGYTF	TGTGCCAGCAGCCCCCTCTCCGATGGAGTAGGGGGGGTCCATGGCTACACCTTC
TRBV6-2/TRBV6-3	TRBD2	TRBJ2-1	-	CASSLGLADNNEQFF	TGTGCCAGCAGTTTGGGACTAGCGGACAACAATGAGCAGTTCTTC
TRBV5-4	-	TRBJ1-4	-	CASSGATNEKLFF	TGTGCCAGCAGCGGAGCAACTAATGAAAAACTGTTTTTT
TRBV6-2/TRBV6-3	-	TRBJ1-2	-	CASSYRHVRGANSNYGYTF	TGTGCCAGCAGTTACAGGCACGTTCGGGGAGCTAATTCTAACTATGGCTACACCTTC
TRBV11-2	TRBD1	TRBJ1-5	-	CASSSGQGSRQPQHF	TGTGCCAGCAGCTCCGGACAGGGGAGTCGTCAGCCCCAGCATTTT
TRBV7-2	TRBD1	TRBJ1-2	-	CASSLGDRGLYGYTF	TGTGCCAGCAGCTTAGGCGACAGGGGGCTTTATGGCTACACCTTC
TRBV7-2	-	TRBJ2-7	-	CASSLQRGSGYEQYF	TGTGCCAGCAGCTTACAAAGAGGGAGTGGGTACGAGCAGTACTTC
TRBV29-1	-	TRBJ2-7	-	CSVRSAVEQYF	TGCAGCGTTCGTAGTGCAGTTGAGCAGTACTTC
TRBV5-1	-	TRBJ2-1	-	CASSPGTSGEQFF	TGCGCCAGCAGCCCCGGGACATCGGGTGAGCAGTTCTTC
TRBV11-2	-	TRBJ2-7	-	CASSLVKGTFYEQYF	TGTGCCAGCAGCTTGGTGAAGGGGACCTTCTACGAGCAGTACTTC